This T cell receptor beta chain was recovered during a study of Graves' ophthalmopathy and Graves' hyperthyroidism. For repertoire sequencing, the TCR beta CDR3 regions were amplified from RNA transcripts. The library came from an HTBI-primed first-round RT-PCR and a second-round multiplex PCR. MiXCR, applied by TCRdb to the multiplex PCR reads, yields one record per CDR3 protein. The top ten clones hold roughly 9% of a sample with 150,000 to 200,000 distinct CDR3 sequences, approximately 40% of them seen once. CDR1 is ENHRY and CDR2 is SYGVKD in the germline V gene. The CDR3 consists of 16 residues. The V and J ends lost 7 bases and 2 bases, in that order; junction bases with no gene match: 13.

The chain recombines TRBV10-3 with TRBJ2-5; TRBD2 matches at 7 bases. This TCR was recovered from a man in his thirties or forties with Graves' ophthalmopathy. The sample comprised peripheral blood. CDR3 protein: CAIKTGGTEGQETQYF. The CDR3 coding sequence is TGTGCCATCAAGACGGGAGGAACCGAGGGTCAAGAGACCCAGTACTTC.